A selection of T cell receptor beta chains follows, all from one sample in a study of neurological immune-mediated disorders. TCRdb recomputed calls from the 5' RACE reads with MiXCR, one row per CDR3 protein. The sample lists roughly 43,000 distinct CDR3 sequences, about 2% seen once, with approximately 2.1% in the top ten. Sequences were obtained from PBMCs. These TCRs come from a woman aged 40 to 50 with multiple sclerosis. Both conserved end residues are trimmed from each CDR3. Each record gives: CDR3 protein, clone size, D gene, V gene. The D gene is left open where the match is weak. The size field reads once, few or many counts, or a class when the clone is expanded.

SAWRTGTTGGYT many . TRBV20-1
ASSPGTAYGYT many TRBD1 TRBV5-1
ASSSPWVDEQF many . TRBV7-8
ASRVAGGLETQY many TRBD2 TRBV6-5
ASSEGQGVGSSYNEQF many TRBD1 TRBV6-5
SVEWRDRGYNEQF many TRBD1 TRBV29-1
ASSLRTGDNEQF many TRBD1 TRBV5-1
ASSPRQGSSTDTQY many TRBD1 TRBV7-8
SATESGNQPQH many . TRBV20-1
ASSPRPSGRITGELF many TRBD2 TRBV6-2/TRBV6-3
ASSLGQSTDTQY many . TRBV5-1
ATGDGPDEYEQY many . TRBV5-1
ASGYRDRESSYNEQF many TRBD1 TRBV6-2/TRBV6-3
ASSLVGTGNNEQF many TRBD1 TRBV5-1
ASSLMGQGATDTQY many TRBD1 TRBV12-3/TRBV12-4
ASSLGGRGPDTQY many . TRBV5-1
ASSLGTSGETQY many TRBD2 TRBV3-1
SARTGNTGELF many . TRBV20-1
ASSPEIVRGGGYT many . TRBV18
ASSLEAGVNTEAF many . TRBV5-1
ASSSRGTNEKLF many . TRBV5-1
ASSPEGDNEQF many . TRBV18
SAVAGGPRNEQF many TRBD2 TRBV20-1
ASSYSGGTSDTQY many TRBD2 TRBV6-6
ASSAELGTDSYEQY many . TRBV12-3/TRBV12-4